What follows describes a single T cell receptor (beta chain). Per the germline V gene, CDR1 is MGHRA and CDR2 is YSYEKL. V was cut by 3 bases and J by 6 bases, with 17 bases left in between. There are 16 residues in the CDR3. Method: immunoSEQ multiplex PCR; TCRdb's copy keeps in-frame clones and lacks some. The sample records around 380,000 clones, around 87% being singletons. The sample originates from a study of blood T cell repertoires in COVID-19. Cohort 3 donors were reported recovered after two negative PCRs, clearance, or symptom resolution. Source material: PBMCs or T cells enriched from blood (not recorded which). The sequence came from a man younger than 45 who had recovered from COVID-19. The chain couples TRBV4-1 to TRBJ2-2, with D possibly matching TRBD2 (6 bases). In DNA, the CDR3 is TGCGCCAGCAGCCACTCGGGGGTGTCTCTGTCCGGGGAGCTGTTTTTT. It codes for CASSHSGVSLSGELFF.